This TCR beta chain came from a study of CD8 T cells in Susac syndrome. Reverse transcription of about 0.5 to 1 ug RNA was carried out with random hexamers. The CDR3 of TCR beta was amplified by immunoSEQ multiplex PCR across 54 Vbeta and 13 Jbeta. TCRdb called the immunoSEQ multiplex PCR reads again in MiXCR, with one record for every CDR3 protein. Of around 230,000 distinct CDR3 sequences listed, 95% were seen once; the top ten hold 0.095%. Germline CDR1 LNHNV, CDR2 YYDKDF (reference sequence). With 8 bases removed from V and 3 bases from J, the gap between germline ends came to 13 bases. This CDR3 spans 13 amino acids.

The source of this sequence is a human donor with multiple sclerosis. The sample comprised CD4+ T cells from PBMCs. The V call is TRBV15, the J call TRBJ2-5; D is unresolved. The CDR3 sequence: CATRPGIEETQYF. In DNA, the CDR3 is TGTGCCACCCGCCCGGGTATAGAAGAGACCCAGTACTTC.